This T cell receptor beta chain was sequenced in a study of cytomegalovirus exposure and HLA in healthy donors. V was pared by 1 base and J by 4 bases, with 14 bases between. The length of the CDR3 is 15 residues. PCR employed 60 Vbeta and 13 Jbeta primers. Some clones are missing from TCRdb's copy, which holds only in-frame ones; the method was immunoSEQ multiplex PCR. The sample lists around 190,000 clones, roughly 80% occurring once. This TCR was sampled from a woman aged 25 to 39 in good health and CMV-seropositive. Sequenced material: PBMCs. This chain connects TRBV23-1 to TRBJ2-7; the D gene is possibly TRBD1 (6 bases). TRBV23-1 is an open reading frame, and its role is uncertain. CDR3 loop: CASSQLGQGRYEQYF. The CDR3 DNA reads as TGCGCCAGCAGTCAATTAGGGCAGGGGCGGTACGAGCAGTACTTC.